One and the same sample provided the 15 T cell receptor beta chains below, sequenced in a study of T cells after yellow fever vaccination. TCRdb fed the 5' RACE reads into MiXCR, producing one record per CDR3 protein. Of roughly 150,000 distinct CDR3 sequences in the sample, almost 7% were seen once. The source material was CD4+ T cells sorted from PBMCs, sampled 4 to 5 days after the first yellow fever vaccination. All receptors derive from a young man who received the YFV17D yellow fever vaccine.

This clonotype was detected a few times. The rearrangement uses TRBV5-5 and TRBJ2-7; the match to TRBD1 covers 7 bases. Per germline, CDR1 SGHKS and CDR2 YYEKEE (reference sequence). Germline trimming cut 5 bases from V and 5 bases from J; bases unmatched to any gene: 10. The CDR3 has 14 residues. The CDR3 here is CASSFSGTANEQYV. CDR3 nucleotides: TGTGCCAGCAGTTTTTCCGGGACAGCGAACGAGCAGTACGTC.

J is TRBJ1-4 and V is TRBV5-1; no firm D call. There are 15 residues in the CDR3. The V end was cut by 6 bases, the J end by 0 bases, with 12 bases between. The germline V gene encodes CDR1 SGHRS and CDR2 YFSETQ. CDR3 sequence: CASTFGVATNEKLFF. CDR3 in DNA: TGCGCCAGCACCTTTGGGGTTGCAACTAATGAAAAACTGTTTTTT.

This sequence joins TRBV18 and TRBJ1-1; D unresolved. Germline V lookup: CDR1 KGHSH, CDR2 LQKENI. The CDR3 runs to 12 residues. V was cut by 4 bases and J by 5 bases, with 8 bases left in between. The CDR3 sequence is CASSLKGTEAFF. CDR3 sequence (DNA): TGTGCCAGCTCACTGAAGGGTACTGAAGCTTTCTTT.

This clonotype showed up many times. The chain joins TRBV7-9 to TRBJ2-3, with unresolved D. The CDR3 loop spans 15 amino acids. V gave up 5 bases and J gave up 2 bases, with 14 bases separating them. Germline V gene lookup returns CDR1 SEHNR and CDR2 FQNEAQ (reference sequence). The CDR3 DNA sequence: TGTGCCAGCAGCCTCGACGGACGGCCCACAGATACGCAGTATTTT. Protein sequence: CASSLDGRPTDTQYF.

This clonotype showed up just a few times. This chain links TRBV5-1 with TRBJ2-5; a weak D match, TRBD2 (6 bases). The CDR3 covers 17 residues. Germline V lookup: CDR1 SGHRS, CDR2 YFSETQ. Trimming shortened V by 0 bases and J by 1 base, and 16 bases separated the two germline ends. CDR3 sequence: CASSLAGLAFSQETQYF. As DNA, the CDR3 is TGCGCCAGCAGCTTGGCCGGGCTAGCGTTCAGCCAAGAGACCCAGTACTTC. Variable domain in full (rest from reference TRBV5-1 and TRBJ2-5): KAGVTQTPRYLIKTRGQQVTLSCSPISGHRSVSWYQQTPGQGLQFLFEYFSETQRNKGNFPGRFSGRQFSNSRSEMNVSTLELGDSALYLCASSLAGLAFSQETQYFGPGTRLLVL.

Many counts were recorded for this clonotype. The chain links TRBV20-1 to TRBJ2-2; 11 nucleotides agree with TRBD1. This CDR3 is 17 amino acids long. J was trimmed by 0 bases and V by 4 bases; bases with no gene match: 7. CDR1 and CDR2 (germline): DFQATT, SNEGSKA (reference sequence). The CDR3 sequence is CSAKGQGASSNTGELFF. In DNA, the CDR3 is TGCAGTGCTAAAGGACAGGGGGCCTCTTCGAACACCGGGGAGCTGTTTTTT.

The V and J genes are TRBV20-1 and TRBJ1-1, with TRBD1 matching over 7 bases. The junction had 6 bases not matched to a gene; V was cut back by 5 bases and J by 3 bases. The CDR3 runs to 13 residues. From germline, CDR1 is DFQATT and CDR2 SNEGSKA (reference sequence). CDR3 residues: CSADRAWYTEAFF. The DNA for the CDR3 is TGCAGTGCTGACAGGGCGTGGTACACTGAAGCTTTCTTT.

The chain has TRBV6-6 and TRBJ2-1; the match to TRBD2 covers 8 bases. Per germline, CDR1 MNHNY and CDR2 SVGAGI (reference sequence). With V trimmed by 8 bases and J by 5 bases, 5 bases remained unmatched. The CDR3 extends over 13 amino acids. DNA of the CDR3: TGTGCCAGCCGGGTAGCGGGGAACAATGAGCAGTTCTTC. Its translation is CASRVAGNNEQFF.

This clonotype was seen a few times. The rearrangement links TRBV7-2 to TRBJ1-6; D perhaps matches TRBD1 (6 bases). Looked up from germline, CDR1 is SGHTA and CDR2 is FQGNSA. The CDR3 extends over 14 amino acids. V was pared by 2 bases and J by 9 bases, with 11 bases between. The chain's CDR3 is CASSLNRAGSPLHF. The CDR3 coding sequence is TGTGCCAGCAGCTTAAACAGGGCAGGTTCACCCCTCCACTTT.

This clonotype was seen at least ten times. The gene calls are TRBV19 and TRBJ2-7; D unresolved. Germline CDR1 is LNHDA and CDR2 is SQIVND (reference sequence). The ends were cut back, 4 bases at V and 6 bases at J, with 13 bases in the middle. This CDR3 is 13 amino acids long. CDR3 loop: CASSRDFLGEQYF. CDR3 sequence (DNA): TGTGCCAGTAGTAGAGACTTTCTGGGCGAGCAGTACTTC.

This clonotype appeared many times. The rearrangement joins TRBV29-1 to TRBJ2-5, with no clear D. CDR1 is SQVTM and CDR2 is ANQGSEA in the germline V gene. The CDR3 totals 14 residues. The V end lost 4 bases, the J end lost 0 bases, and 12 bases lay between the germline ends. The CDR3 reads CSVATLSYQETQYF. DNA of the CDR3: TGCAGCGTTGCGACACTTTCGTACCAAGAGACCCAGTACTTC.

In its sample, this clonotype was seen many times. The chain couples TRBV12-3 or TRBV12-4 to TRBJ1-5; TRBD1 aligns across 7 bases. Trimming cost V 5 bases and J 7 bases; bases outside gene matches: 8. The CDR3 has 14 amino acids. Here the CDR3 DNA reads TGTGCCAGCAGTGATGAGGGGGCACAGCAGCCCCAGCATTTT. This codes for CASSDEGAQQPQHF.

This clonotype was picked up a small number of times. The gene calls are TRBV2 and TRBJ1-6, with 9 bases identical to TRBD1. CDR1 is SNHLY and CDR2 is FYNNEI in the germline V gene. This CDR3 has 15 residues. The ends lost 6 bases at V and 11 bases at J; junction bases unmatched: 11. CDR3 in amino acids: CASSAETGGIAPLHF. For the CDR3, the DNA is TGTGCCAGCAGCGCCGAGACAGGGGGGATTGCACCCCTCCACTTT.

Regarding this clonotype: Mismatch with germline at one junction end may stem from a read error. The chain couples TRBV7-2 to TRBJ2-2, with 9 nucleotides matching TRBD1. Germline V gene sequence: CDR1 SGHTA, CDR2 FQGNSA. This CDR3 has 16 residues. The CDR3 reads CAGSSGTGTNTGELFF. The CDR3 DNA sequence: TGTGCCGGCAGCTCAGGGACAGGGACGAACACCGGGGAGCTGTTTTTT.

In its sample, this clonotype was seen a few times. No conserved phenylalanine or tryptophan ends this CDR3, so it is likely a read error. The rearrangement uses TRBV7-8 and TRBJ2-7; D is perhaps TRBD1 (6 bases). The germline V gene has CDR1 SGHVS and CDR2 FQNEAQ. V lost 5 bases, J lost 7 bases, and 15 bases lay in between. The CDR3 extends over 13 amino acids. CDR3 DNA: TGTGCCAGCAGCCCCAACAGGGTGCAAGAGCAGTACTCC. It is translated as CASSPNRVQEQYS.